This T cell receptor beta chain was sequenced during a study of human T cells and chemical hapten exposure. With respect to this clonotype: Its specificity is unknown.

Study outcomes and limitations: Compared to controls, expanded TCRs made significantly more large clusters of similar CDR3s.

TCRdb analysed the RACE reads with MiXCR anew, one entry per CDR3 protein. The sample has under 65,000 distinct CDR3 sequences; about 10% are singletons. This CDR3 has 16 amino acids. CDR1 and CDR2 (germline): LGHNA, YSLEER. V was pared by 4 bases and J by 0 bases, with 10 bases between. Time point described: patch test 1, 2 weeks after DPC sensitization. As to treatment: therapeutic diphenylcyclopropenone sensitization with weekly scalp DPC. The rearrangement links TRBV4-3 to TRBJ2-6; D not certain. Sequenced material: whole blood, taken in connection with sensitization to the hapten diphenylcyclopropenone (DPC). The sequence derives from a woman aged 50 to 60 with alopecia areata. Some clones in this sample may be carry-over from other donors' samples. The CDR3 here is CASSPLHASGANVLTF. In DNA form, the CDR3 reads TGCGCCAGCAGCCCACTTCATGCCTCTGGGGCCAACGTCCTGACTTTC.